The next 10 T cell receptor beta chains were all read from a single sample in a study of blood T cells in healthy people across ages. PCR was performed a second time for roughly 7 to 12 cycles using a sample-barcoded 5' primer and a J-beta primer mix. TCRdb itself ran the 5' RACE reads through MiXCR, one entry per CDR3 protein. The sample includes around 670,000 distinct CDR3 sequences, around 31% of them seen just once. Sample: blood. Receptors were obtained from a woman of 80 years or more in good health.

In regard to this clonotype: An end of the junction does not agree with germline; a read error may underlie this. The J gene is TRBJ2-3, the V gene TRBV7-7, with D perhaps assigned TRBD1 or TRBD2 (5 bases each). Germline V gives CDR1 SSHAT, CDR2 FNYEAQ (reference sequence). This CDR3 comprises 14 residues. In DNA form, the CDR3 reads TGTGCTAGCAGCTTAGGAAACGGGGCGGATACGCAGTATTTT. Translating gives CASSLGNGADTQYF.

This clonotype was seen only a few times. This sequence joins TRBV29-1 and TRBJ2-5; 12 nucleotides align to TRBD1. Losses at the gene ends were 4 bases for V and 11 bases for J; bases not matched to a gene: 8. The germline gives CDR1 SQVTM, CDR2 ANQGSEA. The CDR3 runs to 13 residues. In DNA form, the CDR3 reads TGCAGCGTTGTCCGGGACAGGGGGCGTGAGCAGTACTTC. Translating it yields CSVVRDRGREQYF.

The chain employs TRBV7-9 and TRBJ2-1, with 11 bases identical to TRBD2. Per the germline V gene, CDR1 is SEHNR and CDR2 is FQNEAQ (reference sequence). V shed 4 bases and J 4 bases; nucleotides not matched to a gene: 9. The CDR3 is made up of 17 amino acids. The CDR3 here is CASSSHRLAGLYNEQFF. Here the CDR3 DNA reads TGTGCCAGCAGCTCCCACCGACTAGCGGGGTTGTACAATGAGCAGTTCTTC.

Concerning this clonotype itself: One base away lies a much larger clone, so this may be a sequencing read error. The V call is TRBV11-1, the J call TRBJ2-1; tentatively, D is TRBD2 (6 bases). This CDR3 contains 14 residues. Germline lookup yields CDR1 SGHAT and CDR2 FQDESV (reference sequence). CDR3 sequence: CTSSRDFLEGEQFF. In DNA form, the CDR3 reads TGTACCAGCAGCCGGGACTTTTTAGAGGGTGAGCAGTTCTTC.

This clonotype was detected only once. A clone one base away is much larger, so this may be a read error. The chain joins TRBV6-2 or TRBV6-3 to TRBJ2-4; 9 bases match TRBD1. The germline CDR1 and CDR2 sequences are MNHEY and SVGEGT. The CDR3 sequence is 16 residues long. In nucleotides, the CDR3 is TGTGCCAGCAGTTACCCGGACAGGGGAGACAAAAACATTCAGAACTTC. Translating it yields CASSYPDRGDKNIQNF.

Turning to this clonotype: A much larger clone differs from this one at a single base, so this may be a read error. The chain joins TRBV28 to TRBJ2-4; unclear D gene. Trimming left V 6 bases short and J 1 base short, with 7 bases between. This CDR3 has 13 residues. CDR1 is MDHEN, CDR2 SYDVKM, per germline. CDR3 sequence reads: CASSLPAKNIQYF. The CDR3 DNA follows: TGTGCCAGCAGCTTACCGGCCAAAAACATTCAGTACTTC.

This clonotype was counted many times. The J gene is TRBJ2-3, the V gene TRBV4-3, with TRBD2 as a possible D gene (6 bases). V lost 1 base to trimming and J lost 5 bases, with 10 bases between them. In germline, CDR1 is LGHNA, CDR2 YSLEER. The CDR3 extends over 14 amino acids. The CDR3 sequence: CASSQGFSGDTQYF. CDR3 coding DNA: TGCGCCAGCAGCCAAGGGTTTAGCGGAGATACGCAGTATTTT.

The V and J genes are TRBV5-1 and TRBJ2-4; TRBD1 agrees at 8 bases. The J call is in doubt because the DNA end fits TRBJ2-7 better. The CDR3 is 15 amino acids. Germline CDR1 SGHRS, CDR2 YFSETQ. CDR3 nucleotide sequence: TGCGCCAGCAGCTTGGAACCCAGGGGGCTCGACGAGCAGTACTTC. Its protein is CASSLEPRGLDEQYF.

This clonotype was recorded a few times. The chain joins TRBV5-6 to TRBJ1-3; D gene unclear. Germline CDR1 is SGHDT and CDR2 is YYEEEE. V dropped 4 bases and J dropped 0 bases, with 11 bases sitting between them. The CDR3 length is 15 residues. The CDR3: CASSLLGPSGNTIYF. For the CDR3, the DNA is TGTGCCAGCAGCCTCCTTGGTCCCTCTGGAAACACCATATATTTT.

This clonotype was detected many times. This may stem from a read error, because a much larger clone lies one nucleotide away. The chain links TRBV7-8 to TRBJ2-5, with TRBD2 matching over 8 bases. Germline CDR1 reads SGHVS; CDR2 reads FQNEAQ. The CDR3 is made up of 17 amino acids. The ends lost 1 base at V and 11 bases at J; junction bases unmatched: 18. The CDR3 sequence: CASSLVDGGGTYNEQYF. The CDR3 DNA sequence: TGTGCCAGCAGCTTAGTAGATGGCGGGGGGACTTACAATGAGCAGTACTTC.